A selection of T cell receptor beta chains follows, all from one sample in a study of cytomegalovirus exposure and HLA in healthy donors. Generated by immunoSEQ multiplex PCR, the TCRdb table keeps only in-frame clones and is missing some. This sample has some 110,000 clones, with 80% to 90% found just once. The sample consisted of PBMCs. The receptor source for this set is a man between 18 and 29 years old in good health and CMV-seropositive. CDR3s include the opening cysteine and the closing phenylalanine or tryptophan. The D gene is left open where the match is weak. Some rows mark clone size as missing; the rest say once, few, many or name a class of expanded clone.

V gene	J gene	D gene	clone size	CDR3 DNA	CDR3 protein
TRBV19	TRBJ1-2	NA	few	TGTGCCAGTAGTATAGCAGGATATGGCTACACCTTC	CASSIAGYGYTF
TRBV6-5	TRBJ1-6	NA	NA	TGTGCCAGCAGTTACTCGTCGGGGTCCTATAATTCACCCCTCCACTTT	CASSYSSGSYNSPLHF
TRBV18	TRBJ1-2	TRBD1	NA	TGTGCCAGCTCACCTAGACAGGGAAATACGGATGGCTACACCTTC	CASSPRQGNTDGYTF
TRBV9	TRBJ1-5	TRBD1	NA	TGTGCCAGCAGCGTAGCCAGGACAGGACACCAGCCCCAGCATTTT	CASSVARTGHQPQHF
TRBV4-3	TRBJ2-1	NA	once	TGCGCCAGCAGCCTGGTCGGTGCGGGGGCATCCTACAATGAGCAGTTCTTC	CASSLVGAGASYNEQFF
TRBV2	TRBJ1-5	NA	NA	TGTGCCAGCAATCAAGACAATCAGCAGCCCCAGCATTTT	CASNQDNQQPQHF
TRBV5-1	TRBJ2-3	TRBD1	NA	TGCGCCAGCAGCTCCCGGACAGGACTCACAGATACGCAGTATTTT	CASSSRTGLTDTQYF
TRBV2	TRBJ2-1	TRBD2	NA	TGTGCCAGCAGTGAAAACTGGGAACTAGCGGGGGATGAGCAGTTCTTC	CASSENWELAGDEQFF
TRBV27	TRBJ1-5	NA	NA	TGTGCCAGCAGCCCTGGGATCCGGGGAAATCAGCCCCAGCATTTT	CASSPGIRGNQPQHF
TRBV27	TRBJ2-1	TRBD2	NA	TGTGCCAGCAGACCTAGATCGCTGCTTCTAGCGGGGGACCTATACAATGAGCAGTTCTTC	CASRPRSLLLAGDLYNEQFF
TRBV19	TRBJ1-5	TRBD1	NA	TGTGCCAGTACCCTCCACAGACAGGGTTATAGCAATCAGCCCCAGCATTTT	CASTLHRQGYSNQPQHF
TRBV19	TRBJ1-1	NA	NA	TGTGCCAGTAAGCCTTATGAAGGGGGAGGGGACACTGAAGCTTTCTTT	CASKPYEGGGDTEAFF
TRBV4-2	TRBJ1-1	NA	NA	TGTGCCAGCAGCCAAGTAGCAGGGGCGAACACTGAAGCTTTCTTT	CASSQVAGANTEAFF
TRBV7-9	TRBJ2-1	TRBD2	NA	TGTGCCAGCAGCCCTAGCGGGGGGTTTTACAATGAGCAGTTCTTC	CASSPSGGFYNEQFF
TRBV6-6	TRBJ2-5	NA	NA	TGTGCCAGCAGTACCTTGGACATAGTAGAGACCCAGTACTTC	CASSTLDIVETQYF
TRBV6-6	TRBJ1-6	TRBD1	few	TGTGCCAGCAGTTCCCCGGGACAGGGGGCTTCACCCCTCCACTTT	CASSSPGQGASPLHF
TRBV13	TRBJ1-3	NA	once	TGTGCCAGCAGTCCTAGCCCCCCACAGTGGCTAACCCCTGGAAACACCATATATTTT	CASSPSPPQWLTPGNTIYF
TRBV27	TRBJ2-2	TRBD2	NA	TGTGCCAGCAGTTTAGGGCTAGCGGGGGACACCGGGGAGCTGTTTTTT	CASSLGLAGDTGELFF
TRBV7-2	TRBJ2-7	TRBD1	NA	TGTGCCAGCAGCTTGTCCCCCCCCTCTAAAAGGGGGCACGAGCAGTACTTC	CASSLSPPSKRGHEQYF
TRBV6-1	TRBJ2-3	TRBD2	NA	TGTGCCGGATTAGCGGGGGGGACAGATACGCAGTATTTT	CAGLAGGTDTQYF
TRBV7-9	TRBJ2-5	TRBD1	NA	TGTGCCAGCAGCTTAATGGGACAGCAAGAGACCCAGTACTTC	CASSLMGQQETQYF
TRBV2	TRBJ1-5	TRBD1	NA	TGTGCCAGCAGTGGGAGAGGGACAGGGGTATTTCAGCCCCAGCATTTT	CASSGRGTGVFQPQHF
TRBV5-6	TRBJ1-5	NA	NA	TGTGCCAGCAGCTTGGGCTTATGGGGAGAGCAGCCCCAGCATTTT	CASSLGLWGEQPQHF
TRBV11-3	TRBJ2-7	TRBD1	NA	TGTGCCAGCAGCGTGGGACAGGGAGCCTCCTACGAGCAGTACTTC	CASSVGQGASYEQYF
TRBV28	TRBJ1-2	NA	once	TGTGCCAGCAGTTTACTACGGTATGGCTACACCTTC	CASSLLRYGYTF
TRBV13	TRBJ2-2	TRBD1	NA	TGTGCCAGCAGCAGGACAGGCCTCGGAACCGGGGAGCTGTTTTTT	CASSRTGLGTGELFF
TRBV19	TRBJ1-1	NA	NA	TGTGCCAGTAGTATTGCCCGGGGTCGCACCACTGAAGCTTTCTTT	CASSIARGRTTEAFF
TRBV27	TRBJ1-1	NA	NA	TGTGCCAGCAGGATCGCGACAGGGAACACTGAAGCTTTCTTT	CASRIATGNTEAFF
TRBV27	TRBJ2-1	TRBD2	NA	TGTGCCAGCAGTTTAAGACTAGCGAACAATGAGCAGTTCTTC	CASSLRLANNEQFF
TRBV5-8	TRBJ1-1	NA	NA	TGTGCCAGCAGCTTGTTTGGGGGCGGGAACACTGAAGCTTTCTTT	CASSLFGGGNTEAFF
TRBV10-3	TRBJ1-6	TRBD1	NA	TGTGCCATCAGTGTGCAGGACAGGGGTAATTCACCCCTCCACTTT	CAISVQDRGNSPLHF
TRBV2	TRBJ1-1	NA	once	TGTGCCAGCAGCGAAGACGGGAACACTGAAGCTTTCTTT	CASSEDGNTEAFF
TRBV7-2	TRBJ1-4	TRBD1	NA	TGTGCCAGCAGCCGCGGGACAGGGGGAGAAAAACTGTTTTTT	CASSRGTGGEKLFF
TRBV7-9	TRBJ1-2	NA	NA	TGTGCCAGCAGCTTTGGCAGGGGTCAGGGCTACACCTTC	CASSFGRGQGYTF
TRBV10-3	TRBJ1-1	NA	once	TGTGCCATCTCACAAGGCGGCACTGAAGCTTTCTTT	CAISQGGTEAFF
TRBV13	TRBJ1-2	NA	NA	TGTGCCAGCAGCTTAGGTCCCGCCAGGGCCGGTGGCTACACCTTC	CASSLGPARAGGYTF
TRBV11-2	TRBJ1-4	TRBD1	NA	TGTGCCAGCAGCCTCTTGTTAGGACAGGGGTTGACTAATGAAAAACTGTTTTTT	CASSLLLGQGLTNEKLFF
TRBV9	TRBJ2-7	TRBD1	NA	TGTGCCAGCAGCGTAGGGGACAGGGGCTACGAGCAGTACTTC	CASSVGDRGYEQYF
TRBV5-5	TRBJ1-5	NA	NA	TGTGCCAGCAGCTTATCCGGGGGGCTGGATCAGCCCCAGCATTTT	CASSLSGGLDQPQHF
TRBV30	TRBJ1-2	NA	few	TGTGCCTGGAGTCCAAGCTCTACAGGGAGTAGCTATGGCTACACCTTC	CAWSPSSTGSSYGYTF
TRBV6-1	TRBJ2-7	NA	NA	TGTGCCAGCAGGGAGGGTTACAGGGGATCCTACGAGCAGTACTTC	CASREGYRGSYEQYF
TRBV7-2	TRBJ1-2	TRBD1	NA	TGTGCCAGCAGCGTATCAAGGGGGCACTATGGCTACACCTTC	CASSVSRGHYGYTF
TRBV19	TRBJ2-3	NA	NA	TGTGCCAGCCACTCCAGGGATCACACAGATACGCAGTATTTT	CASHSRDHTDTQYF
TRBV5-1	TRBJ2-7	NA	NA	TGCGCCAGCAGCTTGGAAGACCCAGGGCGAGAGCAGTACTTC	CASSLEDPGREQYF
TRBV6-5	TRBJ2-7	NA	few	TGTGCCAGCCGCGGGGCCGCCTACGAGCAGTACTTC	CASRGAAYEQYF
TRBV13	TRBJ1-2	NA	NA	TGTGCCAGCAGCTTACGGGGAATAAGCTATGGCTACACCTTC	CASSLRGISYGYTF
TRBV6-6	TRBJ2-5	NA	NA	TGTGCCAGCAGCCCCCTCGGGATAAAAAATTGGGAGACCCAGTACTTC	CASSPLGIKNWETQYF
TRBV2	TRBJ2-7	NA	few	TGTGCCAGCAGTGGGACAGCACCCTACGAGCAGTACTTC	CASSGTAPYEQYF
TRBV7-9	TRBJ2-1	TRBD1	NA	TGTGCCAGCAGCTACTTAAACAGGGGGTGGTTCTTC	CASSYLNRGWFF
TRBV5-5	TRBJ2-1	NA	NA	TGTGCCAGCAGCTTGGACAAGTACAATGAGCAGTTCTTC	CASSLDKYNEQFF
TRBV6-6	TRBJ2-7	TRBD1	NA	TGTGCCAGCACAAGACAGGGTGGGGACTACGAGCAGTACTTC	CASTRQGGDYEQYF
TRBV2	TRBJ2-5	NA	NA	TGTGCCAGCAGGCGGACAGTCCAAGAGACCCAGTACTTC	CASRRTVQETQYF
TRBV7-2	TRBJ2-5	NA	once	TGTGCCAGCAGTTCTAACAGGGAAGAGACCCAGTACTTC	CASSSNREETQYF
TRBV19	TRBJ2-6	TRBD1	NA	TGTGCCAGTAGTTGGACAGGGAAAATTCACTCTGGGGCCAACGTCCTGACTTTC	CASSWTGKIHSGANVLTF
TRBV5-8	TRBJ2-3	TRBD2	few	TGTGCCAGCAGCTTGGGGGCGACTAGCGGGGGGTCAGATACGCAGTATTTT	CASSLGATSGGSDTQYF
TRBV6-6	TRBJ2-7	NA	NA	TGTGCCAGCAGTTTTACCGCTGGCGGCGAGCAGTACTTC	CASSFTAGGEQYF
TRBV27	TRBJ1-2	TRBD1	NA	TGTGCCAGCAGTCCCTCAGGGGACAGGGATGGCTACACCTTC	CASSPSGDRDGYTF
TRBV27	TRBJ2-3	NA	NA	TGTGCCAGCAGTTTATCGTGGAGTGGCACAGATACGCAGTATTTT	CASSLSWSGTDTQYF